These T cell receptor beta chains were read from a single sample in a study of blood T cell repertoires in COVID-19. The data were produced by immunoSEQ multiplex PCR, yet TCRdb's version contains in-frame clones alone and is incomplete. This table has 15,000 to 20,000 clones, approximately 93% appearing once. Sequenced sample: peripheral blood. Receptor source: a human donor in a cohort sampled during active COVID-19. Each CDR3 is given with its conserved first and last residue. Each record gives: D gene, CDR3 length, V gene, J gene, clone size, CDR3 DNA, CDR3 protein. The D gene is left open where the match is weak. Size is stated for part of the rows, as once, few or many counts, or as a class when the clone is expanded.

>NA|16|TRBV28|TRBJ2-2|NA
TGTGCCGCCAAGAAACTCACCGGGACTCGGACCGGGGAGCTGTTTTTT
CAAKKLTGTRTGELFF
>NA|13|TRBV7-3|TRBJ1-6|NA
TGTGCCAGCAGCTCTCAGGGGACTTCACCCCTCCACTTT
CASSSQGTSPLHF
>NA|13|TRBV7-2|TRBJ2-3|NA
TGTGCCAGCAGCGGCAGGGGTTTAGATACGCAGTATTTT
CASSGRGLDTQYF
>NA|14|TRBV4-3|TRBJ1-5|NA
TGCGCCAGCAGCCAAGATGGGAGGGGTCAGCCCCAGCATTTT
CASSQDGRGQPQHF
>NA|16|TRBV15|TRBJ1-2|NA
TGTGCCACCAGCAGACGAGCAGGGGACGCCTCCTATGGCTACACCTTC
CATSRRAGDASYGYTF
>TRBD2|13|TRBV7-2|TRBJ2-3|NA
TGTGCCAGCAGCCCCCCGGGAGGGGATACGCAGTATTTT
CASSPPGGDTQYF
>TRBD2|17|TRBV7-2|TRBJ2-1|once
TGTGCCAGCAGCTACAACTGGGGACTAGCGGGAAAAAATGAGCAGTTCTTC
CASSYNWGLAGKNEQFF
>NA|14|TRBV4-3|TRBJ2-7|NA
TGCGCCAGCAGCCAAGATTACAGTACCTACGAGCAGTACTTC
CASSQDYSTYEQYF
>TRBD1|14|TRBV7-9|TRBJ2-7|NA
TGTGCCAGCAGCTCACAGGGGGCGAGGGACGAGCAGTACTTC
CASSSQGARDEQYF
>NA|12|TRBV30|TRBJ2-3|NA
TGTGCCTGGAGCCCTGCGAAAGATACGCAGTATTTT
CAWSPAKDTQYF
>TRBD2|16|TRBV6-5|TRBJ2-7|NA
TGTGCCAGCAGTTACTCTCCGGGAGGGAGCACCTACGAGCAGTACTTC
CASSYSPGGSTYEQYF
>NA|14|TRBV4-3|TRBJ1-1|NA
TGCGCCAGCAGCTCCAGGGTAGGGGACACTGAAGCTTTCTTT
CASSSRVGDTEAFF
>NA|15|TRBV28|TRBJ2-7|NA
TGTGCCAGCAGCCTACTCGCCGCTGCAGGCTACGAGCAGTACTTC
CASSLLAAAGYEQYF
>TRBD2|13|TRBV29-1|TRBJ2-3|NA
TGCAGCGTTGGGGGGGACTACACAGATACGCAGTATTTT
CSVGGDYTDTQYF
>TRBD1|14|TRBV2|TRBJ2-7|NA
TGTGCCAGCAGTCGGCAGGGGGCTATGGACGAGCAGTACTTC
CASSRQGAMDEQYF
>TRBD2|13|TRBV7-9|TRBJ2-3|NA
TGTGCCAGCAGCTTACTAGCGGGGAATACGCAGTATTTT
CASSLLAGNTQYF
>NA|14|TRBV28|TRBJ1-1|NA
TGTGCCAGCAGTCTGGGGGGAGGGTACACTGAAGCTTTCTTT
CASSLGGGYTEAFF
>TRBD1|16|TRBV11-2|TRBJ2-2|NA
TGTGCCAGCAGCTTACGGACAGGGATGAACACCGGGGAGCTGTTTTTT
CASSLRTGMNTGELFF
>TRBD2|15|TRBV10-3|TRBJ2-7|NA
TGTGCCATCAGTGAACCCCGGGACTACATTTACGAGCAGTACTTC
CAISEPRDYIYEQYF
>TRBD2|15|TRBV9|TRBJ2-7|NA
TGTGCCAGCAGCGTAGATGGGGTTAGCGGGGACGAGCAGTACTTC
CASSVDGVSGDEQYF
>NA|13|TRBV2|TRBJ1-2|NA
TGTGCCAGCAGTTTACAGGGTAACTATGGCTACACCTTC
CASSLQGNYGYTF
>TRBD1|16|TRBV10-2|TRBJ2-7|NA
TGCGCCAGCATCCCTTTCCCCGGGACAGGAGGCGGGAAGCAGTACTTC
CASIPFPGTGGGKQYF
>TRBD2|16|TRBV5-4|TRBJ2-3|NA
TGTGCCAGCAGCTTGTCTAGCGGGGGACCCACAGATACGCAGTATTTT
CASSLSSGGPTDTQYF
>NA|14|TRBV9|TRBJ1-1|NA
TGTGCCAGCAGCGTGGCGGGGCAGAACACTGAAGCTTTCTTT
CASSVAGQNTEAFF
>NA|15|TRBV13|TRBJ2-5|NA
TGTGCCAGCAGCTTAGGTCTAGATGGAGGAGAGACCCAGTACTTC
CASSLGLDGGETQYF
>TRBD1|14|TRBV11-2|TRBJ2-7|NA
TGTGCCAGCAGCTTAGGGACAGGGCCCAACGAGCAGTACTTC
CASSLGTGPNEQYF